These T cell receptor beta chains were read from a single sample in a study of blood T cell repertoires in COVID-19. TCRdb's table, derived via immunoSEQ multiplex PCR, lists solely in-frame clones and lacks some. The top ten clones hold roughly 6.2% of a sample with more than 95,000 clones, about 88% of them seen once. The sample taken for sequencing was peripheral blood. Receptors were obtained from a human donor in a cohort sampled during active COVID-19. The CDR3 runs from the conserved cysteine through the conserved F or W. D genes are given only for firm matches. Clone size is stated in some rows and not others, as once, few, many or a class when expanded.

-,-,TRBV6-5,TRBJ2-1,TGTGCCAGCAGAGACAGACTAGACTCCTACAATGAGCAGTTCTTC,CASRDRLDSYNEQFF
TRBD2,-,TRBV11-3,TRBJ2-2,TGTGCCAGCAGCTTAGATGCAGGACTAGCCGTAGCCGGGGGAACCGGGGAGCTGTTTTTT,CASSLDAGLAVAGGTGELFF
-,-,TRBV19,TRBJ1-3,TGTGCCAGTAGTGCGGACTCGGGAACAATCTCTGGAAACACCATATATTTT,CASSADSGTISGNTIYF
TRBD1,-,TRBV4-1,TRBJ2-5,TGCGCCAGCAGCCTATCGGGACAGGGGATAAAAGAGACCCAGTACTTC,CASSLSGQGIKETQYF
TRBD2,-,TRBV27,TRBJ2-1,TGTGCCAGCAGTTTTCCGACTAGCGGGAGGGATGAGCAGTTCTTC,CASSFPTSGRDEQFF
TRBD2,-,TRBV7-9,TRBJ2-2,TGTGCCAGCAGCTTAAGGGCTAGCGGGAGCACCGGGGAGCTGTTTTTT,CASSLRASGSTGELFF
TRBD1,-,TRBV10-3,TRBJ2-2,TGTGCCATCAGTGGGGACAGGGGGCCGAACACCGGGGAGCTGTTTTTT,CAISGDRGPNTGELFF
TRBD2,-,TRBV9,TRBJ2-7,TGTGCCAGCAGCGTCGGACTAGCCTACGAGCAGTACTTC,CASSVGLAYEQYF
-,once,TRBV7-2,TRBJ2-5,TGTGCCAGCAGCTTTCTAGGACTCCAAGAGACCCAGTACTTC,CASSFLGLQETQYF
-,-,TRBV5-1,TRBJ2-1,TGCGCCAGCAGCTTGCTTCTTGGCAGGGGTGTGGATAATGAGCAGTTCTTC,CASSLLLGRGVDNEQFF
TRBD1,few,TRBV19,TRBJ1-6,TGTGCCAGTAGTTCGGGACAGGGGTACGAATATAATTCACCCCTCCACTTT,CASSSGQGYEYNSPLHF
-,-,TRBV4-2,TRBJ2-1,TGTGCCAGCAGCCAAGGGGTGGAGATGGATGAGCAGTTCTTC,CASSQGVEMDEQFF
-,-,TRBV5-1,TRBJ1-1,TGCGCCAGCAGCCCCACACAGGGTGGCACTGAAGCTTTCTTT,CASSPTQGGTEAFF
-,-,TRBV7-8,TRBJ2-5,TGTGCCAGCAGCTCAGACAGTTTGGGACAAGAGACCCAGTACTTC,CASSSDSLGQETQYF
TRBD2,-,TRBV7-9,TRBJ2-1,TGTGCCAGCAGCTTAGTTGCTAGCGGGAGATCCTACAATGAGCAGTTCTTC,CASSLVASGRSYNEQFF
-,-,TRBV28,TRBJ1-5,TGTGCCAGCAGTCCCCGGAAGGGGCCCTCCTATGGGCAGCCCCAGCATTTT,CASSPRKGPSYGQPQHF
-,-,TRBV27,TRBJ2-7,TGTGCCAGCAGTCAGACGTTGACAGGTTTCTACGAGCAGTACTTC,CASSQTLTGFYEQYF
TRBD1,-,TRBV23-1,TRBJ2-7,TGCGCCAGCAGTAAATGGGACAGGGCCTACGAGCAGTACTTC,CASSKWDRAYEQYF
-,-,TRBV6-5,TRBJ2-7,TGTGCCAGCAGTTACTCGACTGATCCCTACGAGCAGTACTTC,CASSYSTDPYEQYF
-,-,TRBV19,TRBJ2-5,TGTGCCAGTAGGTGGGGCGGGGGCGTCCAAGAGACCCAGTACTTC,CASRWGGGVQETQYF
TRBD2,-,TRBV5-1,TRBJ2-1,TGCGCCAGCAGCTTGTCTGCTGCGACTAGCGGGAACAATGAGCAGTTCTTC,CASSLSAATSGNNEQFF
-,-,TRBV28,TRBJ1-5,TGTGCCACCCACCCGACAGGTTACAATCAGCCCCAGCATTTT,CATHPTGYNQPQHF
TRBD2,-,TRBV3-1/TRBV3-2,TRBJ2-7,TGTGCCAGCAGCCAAGTTCGCGGGGGAGAGCAGTACTTC,CASSQVRGGEQYF
TRBD2,-,TRBV4-2,TRBJ2-3,TGTGCCAGCAGCCAAGACCGGGGGGATCAGCAGTATTTT,CASSQDRGDQQYF
TRBD1,-,TRBV5-1,TRBJ2-6,TGCGCCAGCAGCTTGGCTGGACAGGGTATAGCTGGGGCCAACGTCCTGACTTTC,CASSLAGQGIAGANVLTF
-,-,TRBV20-1,TRBJ2-5,TGCAGTGCTGACTCTTTGGAGACCCAGTACTTC,CSADSLETQYF
TRBD1,-,TRBV6-8,TRBJ1-4,TGTGCCAGCATCCAACAGGGGGAGGCTAATGAAAAACTGTTTTTT,CASIQQGEANEKLFF
-,-,TRBV4-1,TRBJ2-7,TGCGCCAGCAGCCGATCCCCCTCGCGAGGGTCTCCTTCCTACGAGCAGTACTTC,CASSRSPSRGSPSYEQYF
-,-,TRBV5-4,TRBJ2-7,TGTGCCAGCAGCTTGAGCAGGTTCGTCGACGAGCAGTACTTC,CASSLSRFVDEQYF
-,-,TRBV12-3/TRBV12-4,TRBJ1-1,TGTGCCAGCAGCCCTGCCCAGAGGACTGAAGCTTTCTTT,CASSPAQRTEAFF
TRBD1,-,TRBV10-3,TRBJ1-2,TGTGCCATCAGTGAGAATGCTAAGGGACAGGGATATGGCTACACCTTC,CAISENAKGQGYGYTF
-,-,TRBV5-1,TRBJ1-1,TGCGCCAGCAGCTTGTATACTCTGAACACTGAAGCTTTCTTT,CASSLYTLNTEAFF
-,-,TRBV7-8,TRBJ2-3,TGTGCCAGCAGCTTTGCCGGAGATACGCAGTATTTT,CASSFAGDTQYF
-,-,TRBV12-3/TRBV12-4,TRBJ2-1,TGTGCCAGCAGTTTGAGCAATGAGCAGTTCTTC,CASSLSNEQFF
-,-,TRBV10-1,TRBJ2-6,TGCGCCAGCAGCTCAGGGTTTGGGGCCAACGTCCTGACTTTC,CASSSGFGANVLTF
TRBD2,-,TRBV29-1,TRBJ2-1,TGCAGCGTTGAAGGTGGGACTAGGTTTCTCTACAATGAGCAGTTCTTC,CSVEGGTRFLYNEQFF
-,once,TRBV7-2,TRBJ1-2,TGTGCCAGCAGCTTGCTATCAGGGGTTGGCTACACCTTC,CASSLLSGVGYTF